The T cell receptor (beta chain) under discussion was sequenced for a study of identifying expanded T cells in peripheral blood. No infections or other immune events were documented during collection. Study-wide results and caveats: Differentially abundant clones: 1 to 1.5 between replicates, around 17 at roughly 15 days, 18 to 20 at four. Clone count variance between roughly two-week samples rose with total template count.

TCRdb's table, derived via immunoSEQ multiplex PCR, lists solely in-frame clones and lacks some. The data contain 85,000 to 100,000 clones, about nine tenths of them singletons. About this clone itself: No antigen is known for it.

The sample comprised blood. The clonotype originates from a person aged 18-70 years in good health.

CDR3 loop: CASSLNLPGWAFF. CDR3 in DNA: TGTGCCAGCAGTTTGAACCTCCCGGGGTGGGCTTTCTTT. This sequence joins TRBV28 and TRBJ1-1; D is unresolved. Between the trimmed V and J ends, which lost 3 bases and 11 bases, there was a span of 16 bases. Germline V gene data show CDR1 as MDHEN and CDR2 as SYDVKM. The length of the CDR3 is 13 residues.